Following are 17 T cell receptor beta chains from one sample sequenced in a study of blood T cell repertoires in COVID-19 (dated by TCRdb to 2020 to 2022). Library construction relied on the immunoSEQ multiplex PCR assay. TCRdb's version of the immuneACCESS table is confined to in-frame rearrangements and falls short of the full clone set. An unresolved V gene accounts for under half of the shortfall where checked; the remainder is of unknown origin. This sample is represented by fewer than 350,000 clones; approximately 80% of them were singletons. Around 4% of the sample rests with the top ten. Sequences were obtained from peripheral blood. These receptors came from a woman between 50 and 59 years old with active or convalescent COVID-19.

This clone was counted only a few times. CDR3 DNA sequence: TGTGCCAGCAGTGAGACACAGGTGGGTGGCGAGCAGTACTTC. This codes for CASSETQVGGEQYF. The rearrangement joins TRBV2 to TRBJ2-7, with D possibly TRBD1 on 5 matching bases. The V gene lost 3 bases and the J gene lost 6 bases, with 15 bases spanning the gap. The CDR3 is 14 amino acids. Germline CDR1 and CDR2: SNHLY and FYNNEI.

The V gene is TRBV11-2, the J gene TRBJ2-7; TRBD2 matches at 11 bases. Germline values: CDR1 SGHAT, CDR2 FQNNGV. This CDR3 region has 15 residues. V shed 4 bases, J shed 2 bases, and the junction held 4 bases outside the gene matches. DNA for the CDR3: TGTGCCAGCAGCTCACTAGCGGGAGTCACCTACGAGCAGTACTTC. Translating gives CASSSLAGVTYEQYF.

The rearrangement joins TRBV11-3 to TRBJ2-5; no definite D call. CDR3 length equals 16 residues. In germline, CDR1 is SGHNT, CDR2 YENEEA. V lost 1 base, J lost 1 base, and 13 bases lay in between. CDR3 region: CASSLGLVRGQETQYF. Here the CDR3 DNA reads TGTGCCAGCAGCTTAGGCCTAGTACGCGGCCAAGAGACCCAGTACTTC.

The CDR3 region is CSAKGTAQTTYEQYF. As DNA, the CDR3 is TGCAGCGCAAAGGGGACAGCCCAGACTACTTACGAGCAGTACTTC. This chain uses TRBV29-1 with TRBJ2-7; 7 bases line up with TRBD1. The ends lost 7 bases at V and 4 bases at J; junction bases unmatched: 16. CDR1 is SQVTM, CDR2 ANQGSEA, per germline. The CDR3 totals 15 residues.

This clone showed up many times. V gene TRBV6-1 combines with J gene TRBJ2-1; D gene unclear. CDR1 is MNHNS and CDR2 is SASEGT in the germline V gene. The CDR3 has 15 amino acids. V was clipped by 0 bases and J by 10 bases, with 16 bases between them. Here the CDR3 reads CASSEAHSIGFEQFF. The CDR3 DNA is TGTGCCAGCAGTGAAGCCCATAGTATCGGTTTCGAGCAGTTCTTC.

The V and J genes are TRBV29-1 and TRBJ2-1; D is uncertain. CDR1 is SQVTM, CDR2 ANQGSEA, per germline. The CDR3 consists of 10 residues. Trimming shortened V by 4 bases and J by 6 bases, and 4 bases separated the two germline ends. The CDR3 nucleotides are TGCAGCGTTGCGGTCAATGAGCAGTTCTTC. Amino acid sequence: CSVAVNEQFF.

V gene TRBV4-2 combines with J gene TRBJ2-7; 9 bases fit TRBD2. The J segment lost 3 bases and the V segment lost 0 bases, leaving 6 bases of the junction unmatched. The CDR3 covers 16 residues. CDR1 and CDR2 (germline): LGHNA, YNFKEQ. CDR3 in DNA: TGTGCCAGCAGCCAAGATGGGCGGGAGGGGGACTACGAGCAGTACTTC. Translation: CASSQDGREGDYEQYF.

This clone showed up just once. This chain connects TRBV6-5 to TRBJ2-7; D is perhaps TRBD1 (6 bases). CDR3 size: 16 residues. The germline gives CDR1 MNHEY, CDR2 SVGAGI. V was trimmed by 0 bases and J by 6 bases, leaving 18 bases between them. The CDR3 loop is CASSYSSLMAGAEQYF. The CDR3 DNA is TGTGCCAGCAGTTACTCGAGCCTGATGGCAGGGGCCGAGCAGTACTTC.

Here the CDR3 DNA reads TGTGCCAGCTCATCGACAGGGTGGGCCGGGGAGCTGTTTTTT. It specifies CASSSTGWAGELFF. The J gene is TRBJ2-2, the V gene TRBV18, with 7 bases that match TRBD1. CDR3 length: 14 residues. V trimming: 5 bases; J trimming: 6 bases; junction bases outside the gene matches: 6. CDR1 and CDR2 from the germline V gene are KGHSH and LQKENI.

The chain uses TRBV5-1 and TRBJ1-6; D call uncertain. Germline lookup yields CDR1 SGHRS and CDR2 YFSETQ. The CDR3 totals 14 residues. V lost 3 bases and J 5 bases, leaving 9 bases between the germline ends. CDR3 residues: CASSSNPNNSPLHF. CDR3 coding DNA: TGCGCCAGCAGCTCAAACCCTAATAATTCACCCCTCCACTTT.

This sequence joins TRBV7-2 and TRBJ1-5, with a possible D match to TRBD1 (6 bases). Germline V gene data show CDR1 as SGHTA and CDR2 as FQGNSA. Trimming shortened V by 1 base and J by 6 bases, and 19 bases separated the two germline ends. The CDR3 extends over 17 amino acids. In DNA, the CDR3 is TGTGCCAGCAGCTTAGGGCCTTTTACAGGGCTGGGTCAGCCCCAGCATTTT. It is translated as CASSLGPFTGLGQPQHF.

Comment on this clone: Germline is not matched at one junction end, which may reflect a read error. The CDR3 coding sequence is TGTGCCAGCAGTCTCGAGGGCATCTCCCACGAGCAGTACTTC. This codes for CASSLEGISHEQYF. V is TRBV28 and J is TRBJ2-7; D might be TRBD2 (5 bases). The CDR3 runs 14 residues. From germline, CDR1 is MDHEN and CDR2 SYDVKM.

The rearrangement links TRBV30 to TRBJ2-1; no reliable D call. The germline CDR1 and CDR2 sequences are GTSNPN and SVGIG (reference sequence). The CDR3 is 16 residues long. Trimming removed 0 bases from V and 0 bases from J, with 12 bases in between. For the CDR3, the DNA is TGTGCCTGGAGTGTATGGGCCCGATTCTCCTACAATGAGCAGTTCTTC. Its protein product is CAWSVWARFSYNEQFF.

This clone has a handful of counts. The chain recombines TRBV29-1 with TRBJ1-3, with 7 bases aligning to TRBD1. The CDR3 is made up of 13 amino acids. Per the germline V gene, CDR1 is SQVTM and CDR2 is ANQGSEA. The trim removed 7 bases at V and 8 bases at J, leaving 11 bases unmatched. CDR3 DNA sequence: TGCAGCGCGTCCCTGGGGCAGGGGGACACCATATATTTT. This codes for CSASLGQGDTIYF.

This clone occurred once. The chain links TRBV19 to TRBJ1-1; D remains unclear. Germline CDR1 LNHDA, CDR2 SQIVND (reference sequence). The CDR3 loop spans 11 amino acids. V lost 6 bases and J 2 bases, leaving 4 bases between the germline ends. In DNA, the CDR3 is TGTGCCAGTAGCCGTAACACTGAAGCTTTCTTT. Encoded protein: CASSRNTEAFF.

The genes are TRBV5-1 and TRBJ1-2, with 10 bases identical to TRBD1. The CDR3 is 16 amino acids. V shed 3 bases and J 3 bases; nucleotides not matched to a gene: 8. Germline CDR1 SGHRS, CDR2 YFSETQ. CDR3 protein: CASSSQGTGADYGYTF. The CDR3 coding sequence is TGCGCCAGCAGCTCACAGGGGACAGGGGCCGACTATGGCTACACCTTC. The full variable domain, in which reference TRBV5-1 and TRBJ1-2 provide the parts outside the CDR3, is KAGVTQTPRYLIKTRGQQVTLSCSPISGHRSVSWYQQTPGQGLQFLFEYFSETQRNKGNFPGRFSGRQFSNSRSEMNVSTLELGDSALYLCASSSQGTGADYGYTFGSGTRLTVV.

This clone was observed at least ten times. The chain uses TRBV12-5 and TRBJ2-3; 8 nucleotides agree with TRBD1. Germline trimming cut 5 bases from V and 4 bases from J; bases unmatched to any gene: 8. The CDR3 totals 15 residues. Germline assignment: CDR1 LGHNT and CDR2 FRNRAP. The CDR3 coding sequence is TGTGCTAGTGGTCCCCAGGGGGCAGGGGCAGATACGCAGTATTTT. It yields the protein CASGPQGAGADTQYF.